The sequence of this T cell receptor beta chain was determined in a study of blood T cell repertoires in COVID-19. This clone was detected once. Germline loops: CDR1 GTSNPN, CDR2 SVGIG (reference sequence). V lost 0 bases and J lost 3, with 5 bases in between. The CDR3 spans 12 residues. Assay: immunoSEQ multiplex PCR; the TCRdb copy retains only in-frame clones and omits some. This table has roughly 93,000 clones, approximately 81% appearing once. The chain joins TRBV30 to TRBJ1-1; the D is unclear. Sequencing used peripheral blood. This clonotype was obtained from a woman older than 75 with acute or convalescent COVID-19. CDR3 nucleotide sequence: TGTGCCTGGAGTGTCTTTGACACTGAAGCTTTCTTT. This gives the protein CAWSVFDTEAFF.